The rows below give T cell receptor beta chains drawn from one sample of a study of siplizumab effects on memory and regulatory T cells. Data came from immunoSEQ multiplex PCR; TCRdb stores just in-frame clones and leaves some out. The sample yields roughly 14,000 clones, about 47% seen once. No antigen has been assigned to these receptors. The sample taken for sequencing was CFSE-low (dividing) CD4+ T cells sorted from an allogeneic mixed lymphocyte reaction. The receptor set was obtained from a human donor in good health; the cells came from an allogeneic mixed lymphocyte reaction. The CDR3 runs from the conserved cysteine through the conserved F or W. Each record gives: V gene, D gene, J gene, CDR3 protein. D genes are given only for firm matches.

v_gene: TRBV14; d_gene: NA; j_gene: TRBJ2-5; CDR3aa: CAWDSGETQYF
v_gene: TRBV7-3; d_gene: NA; j_gene: TRBJ1-1; CDR3aa: CASSLTTLGEAFF
v_gene: TRBV19; d_gene: TRBD1; j_gene: TRBJ1-4; CDR3aa: CASNTGQISEKLFF
v_gene: TRBV5-5; d_gene: NA; j_gene: TRBJ2-2; CDR3aa: CASSLDGATLRELFF
v_gene: TRBV5-5; d_gene: NA; j_gene: TRBJ2-7; CDR3aa: CASSLEWPYEQYF
v_gene: TRBV5-1; d_gene: NA; j_gene: TRBJ2-7; CDR3aa: CASSLDSWTAYYEQYF
v_gene: TRBV7-9; d_gene: TRBD2; j_gene: TRBJ2-1; CDR3aa: CASSLGASGRVDEQFF
v_gene: TRBV19; d_gene: TRBD2; j_gene: TRBJ2-2; CDR3aa: CASSLAALTGELFF
v_gene: TRBV19; d_gene: NA; j_gene: TRBJ1-2; CDR3aa: CASRSGYYGYTF
v_gene: TRBV28; d_gene: TRBD2; j_gene: TRBJ2-1; CDR3aa: CASSPPKAGVGNEQFF
v_gene: TRBV7-8; d_gene: TRBD2; j_gene: TRBJ2-7; CDR3aa: CASSFVAGVDGTYEQYF
v_gene: TRBV9; d_gene: TRBD1; j_gene: TRBJ1-1; CDR3aa: CASSVQTGPDAEAFF
v_gene: TRBV7-9; d_gene: NA; j_gene: TRBJ2-3; CDR3aa: CASSLSDTQYF
v_gene: TRBV4-1; d_gene: NA; j_gene: TRBJ2-4; CDR3aa: CASSQDTGAKNIQYF
v_gene: TRBV25-1; d_gene: TRBD2; j_gene: TRBJ2-1; CDR3aa: CASSDVGTSGTEQFF
v_gene: TRBV10-3; d_gene: NA; j_gene: TRBJ1-2; CDR3aa: CAISEEAGSNYGYTF
v_gene: TRBV7-9; d_gene: NA; j_gene: TRBJ1-3; CDR3aa: CASSRNLGNTIYF
v_gene: TRBV5-1; d_gene: NA; j_gene: TRBJ1-4; CDR3aa: CASSLRLDEKLFF
v_gene: TRBV2; d_gene: TRBD1; j_gene: TRBJ1-6; CDR3aa: CASTPDRGLNSPLHF
v_gene: TRBV19; d_gene: TRBD2; j_gene: TRBJ2-1; CDR3aa: CASSLSSGRYNEQFF
v_gene: TRBV6-5; d_gene: NA; j_gene: TRBJ2-7; CDR3aa: CASSRWGGGEQYF
v_gene: TRBV10-3; d_gene: NA; j_gene: TRBJ2-2; CDR3aa: CAISEGQSHTGELFF
v_gene: TRBV7-8; d_gene: TRBD1; j_gene: TRBJ1-3; CDR3aa: CASSTRGQLSGNTIYF
v_gene: TRBV9; d_gene: NA; j_gene: TRBJ2-3; CDR3aa: CASSAMWSTDTQYF
v_gene: TRBV30; d_gene: TRBD1; j_gene: TRBJ2-1; CDR3aa: CAWRTGSHFGEQFF
v_gene: TRBV11-3; d_gene: NA; j_gene: TRBJ2-1; CDR3aa: CASSPGLSSSYNEQFF
v_gene: TRBV7-9; d_gene: NA; j_gene: TRBJ2-1; CDR3aa: CASSLMGITGEQFF
v_gene: TRBV5-4; d_gene: NA; j_gene: TRBJ2-2; CDR3aa: CASSQVTGTNTGELFF
v_gene: TRBV19; d_gene: NA; j_gene: TRBJ2-2; CDR3aa: CASSILGGTGELFF
v_gene: TRBV11-3; d_gene: NA; j_gene: TRBJ2-6; CDR3aa: CASPRSVRFSGANVLTF
v_gene: TRBV4-2; d_gene: TRBD1; j_gene: TRBJ1-2; CDR3aa: CASSQAPWDSAYGYTF
v_gene: TRBV10-2; d_gene: TRBD1; j_gene: TRBJ1-5; CDR3aa: CATGTVYSNQPQHF
v_gene: TRBV19; d_gene: NA; j_gene: TRBJ1-2; CDR3aa: CASSIGGKAPYGYTF
v_gene: TRBV18; d_gene: NA; j_gene: TRBJ2-5; CDR3aa: CASPPVPQETQYF
v_gene: TRBV30; d_gene: NA; j_gene: TRBJ1-6; CDR3aa: CAWSVWQGYNSPLHF
v_gene: TRBV7-2; d_gene: TRBD2; j_gene: TRBJ2-7; CDR3aa: CASSLGLAGAGGGEQYF
v_gene: TRBV11-1; d_gene: TRBD1; j_gene: TRBJ1-2; CDR3aa: CASSPPAGQGFYGYTF
v_gene: TRBV20-1; d_gene: NA; j_gene: TRBJ2-3; CDR3aa: CSAASDTQYF
v_gene: TRBV5-8; d_gene: TRBD2; j_gene: TRBJ2-3; CDR3aa: CASSLIRTSGWTYTDTQYF
v_gene: TRBV7-3; d_gene: NA; j_gene: TRBJ2-7; CDR3aa: CASSLRRGSEQYF
v_gene: TRBV18; d_gene: NA; j_gene: TRBJ2-2; CDR3aa: CASSPDLAGELFF
v_gene: TRBV5-1; d_gene: NA; j_gene: TRBJ1-2; CDR3aa: CASSLVTGLGYGYTF
v_gene: TRBV10-3; d_gene: NA; j_gene: TRBJ2-7; CDR3aa: CAISGDWSSYEQYF
v_gene: TRBV9; d_gene: NA; j_gene: TRBJ1-2; CDR3aa: CASSVGVNPFYGYTF
v_gene: TRBV2; d_gene: NA; j_gene: TRBJ2-2; CDR3aa: CASSGQGGTGELFF
v_gene: TRBV30; d_gene: NA; j_gene: TRBJ1-2; CDR3aa: CAGPPPAEGVTLSYGYTF
v_gene: TRBV27; d_gene: TRBD2; j_gene: TRBJ2-7; CDR3aa: CASSLGTTYEQYF
v_gene: TRBV6-5; d_gene: TRBD2; j_gene: TRBJ2-3; CDR3aa: CASGASGGTTDTQYF
v_gene: TRBV4-1; d_gene: TRBD1; j_gene: TRBJ1-1; CDR3aa: CASMLTGGTEAFF
v_gene: TRBV5-1; d_gene: NA; j_gene: TRBJ2-4; CDR3aa: CASSLDGGSSIQYF
v_gene: TRBV10-3; d_gene: TRBD2; j_gene: TRBJ2-7; CDR3aa: CAIKMTSGGGEQYF
v_gene: TRBV28; d_gene: NA; j_gene: TRBJ2-2; CDR3aa: CASTDTNTGELFF
v_gene: TRBV18; d_gene: NA; j_gene: TRBJ1-1; CDR3aa: CASSLHSNTEAFF